This T cell receptor (beta chain) comes out of a study of response to subunit inactivated influenza vaccine. Study-level points and caveats: The authors proposed limited new T cell recruitment per seasonal influenza vaccination.

Between the trimmed V and J ends, which lost 3 bases and 5 bases, there was a span of 10 bases. Per the germline V gene, CDR1 is DFQATT and CDR2 is SNEGSKA (reference sequence). The CDR3 has 12 amino acids. MiXCR was run by TCRdb on the RT-PCR reads, yielding one entry per CDR3 protein. The top ten clones hold about 1.9% of a sample with fewer than 550,000 distinct CDR3 sequences, roughly 23% of them seen once. As concerns this clonotype: Its antigen is undetermined.

The sample in question was CD4+ T cells sorted from PBMCs, obtained 5 days after vaccination. This sequence originates from a man aged 50-60 years who received an inactivated influenza vaccine. The gene calls are TRBV20-1 and TRBJ1-1; D is undetermined. This chain's CDR3 is CSARGSDTEAFF. Written as DNA, the CDR3 is TGCAGTGCTAGGGGGTCGGATACTGAAGCTTTCTTT.